These T cell receptor beta chains were read from a single sample in a study of TIL therapy for anti-PD-1-resistant metastatic lung cancer. Sequencing used immunoSEQ multiplex PCR; TCRdb keeps in-frame clones, though not all of them. The table lists tens of thousands of clones, more than 75% of them singletons, with 2.5% to 3% in the top ten. The sample was blood, taken at baseline. These receptors were collected from a person between 25 and 79 years old with non-small cell lung cancer. Each CDR3 is given with its conserved first and last residue. Fields, in order: J gene, V gene, CDR3 protein.

J gene: TRBJ2-7
V gene: TRBV27
CDR3 protein: CASSSVPGLLSYEQYF

J gene: TRBJ2-1
V gene: TRBV7-6
CDR3 protein: CASSPTRNNEQFF

J gene: TRBJ1-5
V gene: TRBV19
CDR3 protein: CASSDGTHFNQPQHF

J gene: TRBJ1-1
V gene: TRBV29-1
CDR3 protein: CSVALGNTEAFF

J gene: TRBJ1-5
V gene: TRBV5-1
CDR3 protein: CASSEGTGNQPQHF

J gene: TRBJ1-3
V gene: TRBV10-3
CDR3 protein: CAISLSGNTIYF

J gene: TRBJ1-2
V gene: TRBV6-6
CDR3 protein: CASSYGGSLNGYTF

J gene: TRBJ2-7
V gene: TRBV5-1
CDR3 protein: CASSASIAYEQYF

J gene: TRBJ1-5
V gene: TRBV5-1
CDR3 protein: CASSLEGQGNQPQHF

J gene: TRBJ2-2
V gene: TRBV6-1
CDR3 protein: CASSDRGTGELFF

J gene: TRBJ2-1
V gene: TRBV3-1/TRBV3-2
CDR3 protein: CASSHQAGGREQFF

J gene: TRBJ2-7
V gene: TRBV28
CDR3 protein: CASSSHMDQSRQYF

J gene: TRBJ2-1
V gene: TRBV27
CDR3 protein: CASGRSGSSYNEQFF

J gene: TRBJ1-3
V gene: TRBV7-6
CDR3 protein: CASSLTTGGNGNTIYF

J gene: TRBJ2-4
V gene: TRBV18
CDR3 protein: CASSPVRDGQVGIQYF

J gene: TRBJ1-5
V gene: TRBV21-1
CDR3 protein: CASTPRGFGCNQPQHF

J gene: TRBJ1-1
V gene: TRBV28
CDR3 protein: CASSLLMDGEAFF

J gene: TRBJ2-3
V gene: TRBV6-4
CDR3 protein: CASSDSAAQNEHTQYF

J gene: TRBJ1-4
V gene: TRBV2
CDR3 protein: CASMDSRNEKLFF

J gene: TRBJ1-3
V gene: TRBV3-1/TRBV3-2
CDR3 protein: CASSHPPRGERTIYF

J gene: TRBJ2-5
V gene: TRBV5-4
CDR3 protein: CASSSQTPQETQYF

J gene: TRBJ2-7
V gene: TRBV15
CDR3 protein: CATSKITLPELYEQYF

J gene: TRBJ1-1
V gene: TRBV19
CDR3 protein: CASSIKGLGTEAFF

J gene: TRBJ2-1
V gene: TRBV29-1
CDR3 protein: CSVEVNSWANEQFF

J gene: TRBJ1-1
V gene: TRBV19
CDR3 protein: CASSIRQGSNTEAFF

J gene: TRBJ1-2
V gene: TRBV4-1
CDR3 protein: CASSHRQGADGYTF

J gene: TRBJ2-1
V gene: TRBV5-1
CDR3 protein: CASSLYGGVPYNEQFF

J gene: TRBJ2-2
V gene: TRBV23-1
CDR3 protein: CASSLRGGSRTHTGELFF

J gene: TRBJ2-7
V gene: TRBV7-9
CDR3 protein: CASSSRGAAEQYF

J gene: TRBJ2-4
V gene: TRBV7-2
CDR3 protein: CASSVGGRLDRDPKNIQYF

J gene: TRBJ1-1
V gene: TRBV19
CDR3 protein: CASRSGAAGLNTEAFF

J gene: TRBJ2-2
V gene: TRBV24-1
CDR3 protein: CATSDSTRQGGTGELFF

J gene: TRBJ2-7
V gene: TRBV6-5
CDR3 protein: CASSTGQGAPYEQYF

J gene: TRBJ2-3
V gene: TRBV2
CDR3 protein: CASSEGALSTDTQYF

J gene: TRBJ1-1
V gene: TRBV3-1/TRBV3-2
CDR3 protein: CASSQANRGSAFF

J gene: TRBJ2-7
V gene: TRBV6-5
CDR3 protein: CASSQGQGGEQYF

J gene: TRBJ1-6
V gene: TRBV2
CDR3 protein: CASRYSGSPLHF

J gene: TRBJ1-1
V gene: TRBV6-5
CDR3 protein: CASRDRGQNTEAFF

J gene: TRBJ2-1
V gene: TRBV9
CDR3 protein: CASSETWSATDNEQFF

J gene: TRBJ1-5
V gene: TRBV6-6
CDR3 protein: CASRQQSNQPQHF

J gene: TRBJ2-7
V gene: TRBV6-5
CDR3 protein: CASTPPGPSYEQYF

J gene: TRBJ2-3
V gene: TRBV10-3
CDR3 protein: CAITSGSPDTQYF

J gene: TRBJ2-3
V gene: TRBV27
CDR3 protein: CASSRSTDTQYF

J gene: TRBJ1-4
V gene: TRBV27
CDR3 protein: CASSRRGGPAEKLFF

J gene: TRBJ2-1
V gene: TRBV7-3
CDR3 protein: CASSSGTTPNEQFF

J gene: TRBJ2-1
V gene: TRBV19
CDR3 protein: CASSISGLLDEQFF

J gene: TRBJ2-1
V gene: TRBV6-5
CDR3 protein: CASRSKGSYNEQFF

J gene: TRBJ2-1
V gene: TRBV6-5
CDR3 protein: CATERSSYNEQFF

J gene: TRBJ1-5
V gene: TRBV25-1
CDR3 protein: CASRGGSNQPQHF

J gene: TRBJ2-1
V gene: TRBV6-2/TRBV6-3
CDR3 protein: CASSFSGGSYNEQFF

J gene: TRBJ1-1
V gene: TRBV4-1
CDR3 protein: CASSQALRGVNTEAFF

J gene: TRBJ2-7
V gene: TRBV28
CDR3 protein: CASRRAGASYEQYF

J gene: TRBJ2-1
V gene: TRBV29-1
CDR3 protein: CSVASSPREFF

J gene: TRBJ1-5
V gene: TRBV2
CDR3 protein: CASSAGRERNQPQHF

J gene: TRBJ1-1
V gene: TRBV28
CDR3 protein: CASSFSRVGTEAFF

J gene: TRBJ1-1
V gene: TRBV3-1/TRBV3-2
CDR3 protein: CASTSGSTEAFF

J gene: TRBJ2-2
V gene: TRBV6-5
CDR3 protein: CASSYSGGPGELFF

J gene: TRBJ2-7
V gene: TRBV28
CDR3 protein: CASSSGTAPYEQYF

J gene: TRBJ1-4
V gene: TRBV5-5
CDR3 protein: CASSVTGPNEKLFF